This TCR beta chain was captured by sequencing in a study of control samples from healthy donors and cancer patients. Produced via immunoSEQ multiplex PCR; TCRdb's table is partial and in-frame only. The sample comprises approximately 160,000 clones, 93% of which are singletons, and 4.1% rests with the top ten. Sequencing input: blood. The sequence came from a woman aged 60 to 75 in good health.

CDR3 residues: CASSLALMRGAGEQYF. CDR3 sequence (DNA): TGCGCCAGCAGCTTGGCTCTCATGCGGGGGGCGGGCGAGCAGTACTTC. The V call is TRBV5-1, the J call TRBJ2-7; 8 bases line up with TRBD2. V shed 0 bases and J 6 bases; nucleotides not matched to a gene: 11. Per the germline V gene, CDR1 is SGHRS and CDR2 is YFSETQ. This CDR3 is built from 16 residues. Full variable domain (outside the CDR3, taken from reference TRBV5-1 and TRBJ2-7): KAGVTQTPRYLIKTRGQQVTLSCSPISGHRSVSWYQQTPGQGLQFLFEYFSETQRNKGNFPGRFSGRQFSNSRSEMNVSTLELGDSALYLCASSLALMRGAGEQYFGPGTRLTVT.